What follows are 3 T cell receptor beta chains derived from one specimen sequenced in a study of long-term antiretroviral therapy in people with HIV. Running of the v3.0 immunoSEQ assay took place at survey level. Produced via immunoSEQ multiplex PCR; TCRdb's table is partial and in-frame only. This table holds tens of thousands of clones, 90% to 95% found once. The specimen was unsorted PBMCs, collected 6 to 6.5 years after starting antiretroviral therapy. Every receptor here comes from a man younger than 40 with HIV.

The V call is TRBV11-2, the J call TRBJ2-7; weak D call: TRBD1 (6 bases). The germline V gene encodes CDR1 SGHAT and CDR2 FQNNGV. The CDR3 spans 11 residues. Trimming pared 6 bases from V and 3 bases from J, leaving 6 bases between. CDR3 DNA: TGTGCCAGCAGGACAGGCTACGAGCAGTACTTC. This gives the protein CASRTGYEQYF.

The V and J genes are TRBV7-9 and TRBJ1-2, with D possibly TRBD1 on 5 matching bases. CDR1 and CDR2 from the germline V gene are SEHNR and FQNEAQ (reference sequence). This CDR3 has 13 residues. The CDR3 DNA follows: TGTGTCGTATTAAAGAGTCAGGGACTTGGCTACACCTTC. This translates into CVVLKSQGLGYTF.

The chain has TRBV10-3 and TRBJ2-3; 8 bases are shared with TRBD1. The length of the CDR3 is 15 residues. Germline V gives CDR1 ENHRY, CDR2 SYGVKD. Losses at the gene ends were 9 bases for V and 1 base for J; bases not matched to a gene: 9. This chain's CDR3 is CAIRDRGKGTDTQYF. CDR3 sequence (DNA): TGTGCCATACGTGACAGGGGAAAGGGCACAGATACGCAGTATTTT.